Sequencing of this T cell receptor beta chain was carried out in a study of blood T cell repertoires in COVID-19. Study details: Samples representing acute and convalescent COVID-19 were sourced from the United States, Italy and Spain. Sources were T cells, B-cell-depleted T cells, or PBMCs; the material itself was cDNA or gDNA.

The CDR3 is made up of 15 amino acids. V trimming: 0 bases; J trimming: 3 bases; junction bases outside the gene matches: 7. Per germline, CDR1 GTSNPN and CDR2 SVGIG (reference sequence). Authors' processing steps: Researchers report that nucleated cell counts were estimated from reference gene primer amplification. TCRdb keeps only in-frame clones here, not all; method: immunoSEQ multiplex PCR. The DNA was the basis for D and trimming; V, J and clone size are from that table. This table holds 50,000 to 80,000 clones, 70% to 85% found once. Sequenced input: peripheral blood. This receptor was obtained from a woman in her sixties with acute or convalescent COVID-19. The chain combines TRBV30 with TRBJ1-1; 7 positions agree with TRBD1. The CDR3 here is CAWSVRGRGYTEAFF. In DNA form, the CDR3 reads TGTGCCTGGAGTGTACGGGGCAGGGGGTACACTGAAGCTTTCTTT.